One sample yielded the 22 T cell receptor beta chains listed below, sequenced in a study of blood T cell repertoires in COVID-19 (TCRdb year 2020). Receptor amplification or capture employed the immunoSEQ multiplex PCR assay. In its TCRdb copy, this immuneACCESS table keeps in-frame sequences only and misses some clones. Where compared with another copy, unresolved V genes explain less than half of these, and the others have no known cause. In this sample the table shows a few hundred thousand clones, 84% of which occur a single time. Around 2.5% of the sample belongs to the ten largest clones. Sequenced input: peripheral blood. All receptors come from a man aged 40-49 years who had recovered from COVID-19.

The rearrangement links TRBV11-3 to TRBJ2-7; D is undetermined. Germline V gene lookup returns CDR1 SGHNT and CDR2 YENEEA. The CDR3 contains 13 residues. V lost 4 bases and J 4 bases, leaving 11 bases between the germline ends. The CDR3 sequence: CASSSPGIYEQYF. The CDR3 DNA follows: TGTGCCAGCAGCTCCCCAGGCATTTACGAGCAGTACTTC.

This chain links TRBV9 with TRBJ1-4; maybe TRBD1 (6 bases). Germline V lookup: CDR1 SGDLS, CDR2 YYNGEE. The CDR3 length is 16 residues. Trimming removed 4 bases at V and 5 bases at J, with 18 bases between. CDR3 coding DNA: TGTGCCAGCAGCCCACATTACGGACAGAAGAATGAAAAACTGTTTTTT. This codes for CASSPHYGQKNEKLFF. Combining the CDR3 with reference TRBV9 and TRBJ1-4 gives the whole variable domain DSGVTQTPKHLITATGQRVTLRCSPRSGDLSVYWYQQSLDQGLQFLIQYYNGEERAKGNILERFSAQQFPDLHSELNLSSLELGDSALYFCASSPHYGQKNEKLFFGSGTQLSVL.

The J gene is TRBJ2-6, the V gene TRBV24-1, with 7 bases that match TRBD2. CDR3 length equals 18 residues. The trim removed 5 bases at V and 0 bases at J, leaving 9 bases unmatched. Germline loops: CDR1 KGHDR, CDR2 SFDVKD. The CDR3 DNA is TGTGCCACCAGTGCAGGGAGGGGCTCGAGCTCTGGGGCCAACGTCCTGACTTTC. Its protein product is CATSAGRGSSSGANVLTF.

This chain uses TRBV5-1 with TRBJ2-1; possibly TRBD2 for D (6 bases). Germline V lookup: CDR1 SGHRS, CDR2 YFSETQ. Trimming stripped 4 bases from V and 4 bases from J, with 9 bases between. This CDR3 contains 13 residues. CDR3 DNA sequence: TGCGCCAGCAGCAGGGACTCATACAATGAGCAGTTCTTC. This translates into CASSRDSYNEQFF.

The CDR3 reads CASSLFRGQAFF. The CDR3 bases are TGTGCCAGCAGTTTGTTTAGGGGCCAAGCTTTCTTT. The chain is built from TRBV12-3 or TRBV12-4 and TRBJ1-1; weak D call: TRBD1 (5 bases). The CDR3 consists of 12 residues. Trimming cost V 3 bases and J 9 bases, with 11 bases left between them.

The V gene is TRBV9, the J gene TRBJ2-1; maybe TRBD2 (5 bases). The CDR3 covers 15 residues. Trimming removed 2 bases at V and 8 bases at J, with 17 bases between. Germline-derived CDR1 and CDR2 are SGDLS and YYNGEE. Here the CDR3 reads CASSVGVDGGYEQFF. CDR3 in DNA: TGTGCCAGCAGCGTTGGGGTCGACGGCGGGTATGAGCAGTTCTTC.

This rearrangement joins TRBV29-1 to TRBJ1-2; D may be TRBD1 (5 bases). The CDR3 loop spans 14 amino acids. Germline values: CDR1 SQVTM, CDR2 ANQGSEA. V was clipped by 4 bases and J by 2 bases, with 14 bases between them. The CDR3: CSVGHEAGNYGYTF. CDR3 coding DNA: TGCAGCGTTGGACATGAGGCAGGGAACTATGGCTACACCTTC.

The gene calls are TRBV14 and TRBJ1-6, with 7 bases lining up with TRBD1. CDR3 length: 17 amino acids. Germline CDR1 is SGHDN and CDR2 is FVKESK. Trimming cost V 4 bases and J 9 bases; bases outside gene matches: 15. Here the CDR3 reads CASSPRGWSGGGSPLHF. The CDR3 DNA follows: TGTGCCAGCAGCCCCCGGGGCTGGTCAGGGGGAGGTTCACCCCTCCACTTT.

This clone was counted only a few times. V is TRBV5-1 and J is TRBJ2-5, with D possibly matching TRBD1 (6 bases). The CDR3 is 14 amino acids. Germline-derived CDR1 and CDR2 are SGHRS and YFSETQ. Between the trimmed V and J ends, which lost 3 bases and 1 base, there was a span of 10 bases. For the CDR3, the DNA is TGCGCCAGCAGCTACGGACAGCCCCAAGAGACCCAGTACTTC. Translated, it gives CASSYGQPQETQYF.

The chain employs TRBV7-9 and TRBJ2-7, with TRBD1 matching 9 bases. V shed 5 bases and J 3 bases; nucleotides not matched to a gene: 5. Germline assignment: CDR1 SEHNR and CDR2 FQNEAQ (reference sequence). This CDR3 spans 14 amino acids. The CDR3 reads CASSPGTGNYEQYF. DNA of the CDR3: TGTGCCAGCAGCCCCGGGACAGGGAACTACGAGCAGTACTTC.

This clone turned up a few times. Other DNA sequences in this sample translate to the same CDR3. This chain uses TRBV5-4 with TRBJ1-1; 7 bases match TRBD1. Germline CDR1 and CDR2: SGHNT and YYREEE (reference sequence). The CDR3 runs to 15 residues. J lost 1 base, V lost 2 bases, and 5 bases had no gene match. CDR3 coding DNA: TGTGCCAGCAGCTTATGGACAGGAAGGAACACTGAAGCTTTCTTT. Translated, it gives CASSLWTGRNTEAFF.

The genes are TRBV27 and TRBJ2-7; D perhaps matches TRBD1 (5 bases). The CDR3 contains 14 residues. The germline V gene encodes CDR1 MNHEY and CDR2 SMNVEV (reference sequence). V gave up 0 bases and J gave up 5 bases, with 11 bases separating them. The CDR3 DNA is TGTGCCAGCAGTTTATCCAGGGTGGTCCACGAGCAGTACTTC. Protein product: CASSLSRVVHEQYF.

J is TRBJ2-4 and V is TRBV5-4, with 8 bases identical to TRBD2. CDR3 size: 16 residues. V dropped 4 bases and J dropped 6; count of bases not matched to a gene: 12. The germline V gene encodes CDR1 SGHNT and CDR2 YYREEE (reference sequence). The CDR3 DNA follows: TGTGCCAGCAGCCCAAGCCCAGCGGGAGATTTAAACATTCAGTACTTC. Translated, it gives CASSPSPAGDLNIQYF.

J is TRBJ1-6 and V is TRBV7-2; the match to TRBD1 covers 9 bases. The germline V gene encodes CDR1 SGHTA and CDR2 FQGNSA. The CDR3 spans 15 residues. J gave up 7 bases and V 6 bases, and 7 bases lay outside the gene matches. CDR3 protein: CASSPSTGGNSPLHF. The CDR3 bases are TGTGCCAGCAGTCCGTCGACAGGGGGAAATTCACCCCTCCACTTT. The variable domain in full, with the rest retrieved from reference TRBV7-2 and TRBJ1-6, is GAGVSQSPSNKVTEKGKDVELRCDPISGHTALYWYRQSLGQGLEFLIYFQGNSAPDKSGLPSDRFSAERTGGSVSTLTIQRTQQEDSAVYLCASSPSTGGNSPLHFGNGTRLTVT.

The J gene is TRBJ2-2, the V gene TRBV11-3, with D possibly being TRBD2 (6 bases). CDR3 size: 15 residues. The germline gives CDR1 SGHNT, CDR2 YENEEA. The germline V and J ends were trimmed by 5 bases and 0 bases, with 10 bases remaining between them. The CDR3 reads CASSERGSNTGELFF. The CDR3 DNA follows: TGTGCCAGCAGCGAACGGGGGTCGAACACCGGGGAGCTGTTTTTT.

The chain recombines TRBV6-2 or TRBV6-3 with TRBJ2-1; 10 positions agree with TRBD2. From germline, CDR1 is MNHEY and CDR2 SVGEGT. This CDR3 has 17 residues. The ends lost 0 bases at V and 13 bases at J; junction bases unmatched: 15. This chain's CDR3 is CASSYSPQSGRAPSQFF. The CDR3 DNA is TGTGCCAGCAGTTACTCGCCGCAAAGCGGGAGGGCCCCCTCTCAGTTCTTC.

The chain recombines TRBV11-2 with TRBJ1-1, with a weak D call TRBD1 (6 bases). Germline CDR1 and CDR2: SGHAT and FQNNGV. The CDR3 loop spans 14 amino acids. V lost 2 bases to trimming and J lost 7 bases, with 14 bases between them. The CDR3 protein is CASSLSGDTIEAFF. The CDR3 DNA sequence: TGTGCCAGCAGCTTATCTGGGGACACGATTGAAGCTTTCTTT.

The CDR3 DNA reads TGTGCCAGCAGACGGGGGGGCCAAGAGACCCAGTACTTC. This codes for CASRRGGQETQYF. This chain links TRBV6-5 with TRBJ2-5; 8 bases match TRBD2. This CDR3 region has 13 residues. Looked up from germline, CDR1 is MNHEY and CDR2 is SVGAGI. Germline trimming cut 6 bases from V and 1 base from J; bases unmatched to any gene: 1.

This clone has only a few counts. V and J are TRBV5-1 and TRBJ2-2; a possible D gene is TRBD2 (6 bases). The CDR3 totals 14 residues. The germline CDR1 and CDR2 sequences are SGHRS and YFSETQ. Trimming left V 4 bases short and J 1 base short, with 8 bases between. In nucleotides, the CDR3 is TGCGCCAGCAGCCGCGGGGTGAACACCGGGGAGCTGTTTTTT. Protein sequence: CASSRGVNTGELFF. The full variable domain, its missing parts supplied by reference TRBV5-1 and TRBJ2-2, is KAGVTQTPRYLIKTRGQQVTLSCSPISGHRSVSWYQQTPGQGLQFLFEYFSETQRNKGNFPGRFSGRQFSNSRSEMNVSTLELGDSALYLCASSRGVNTGELFFGEGSRLTVL.

The genes are TRBV4-3 and TRBJ2-7, with 11 bases aligning to TRBD1. CDR3 length: 16 residues. Germline CDR1 LGHNA, CDR2 YSLEER. V was clipped by 0 bases and J by 3 bases; unmatched bases: 4. The CDR3 loop is CASSQDWGTGGYEQYF. CDR3 nucleotide sequence: TGCGCCAGCAGCCAAGATTGGGGGACAGGGGGCTACGAGCAGTACTTC.

This chain joins TRBV2 and TRBJ2-7, with 11 bases fitting TRBD1. Trimming at V came to 4 bases and at J to 3 bases, leaving 2 bases not matched to a gene. This CDR3 has 14 residues. Germline V CDR1 and CDR2: SNHLY, FYNNEI. The CDR3 loop reads CASSVGTGGYEQYF. The CDR3 DNA sequence: TGTGCCAGCAGTGTTGGGACAGGGGGCTACGAGCAGTACTTC.

The count of this clone is one. V usage is TRBV18 and J usage is TRBJ2-7, with TRBD1 as a possible D gene (7 bases). Germline-derived CDR1 and CDR2 are KGHSH and LQKENI. This CDR3 contains 14 residues. V was cut by 5 bases and J by 1 base, with 12 bases left in between. The CDR3 sequence is CASSSRDSSYEQYF. The CDR3 DNA is TGTGCCAGCTCATCGCGGGACAGTTCCTACGAGCAGTACTTC.